These 15 T cell receptor beta chains share one sample of origin, sequenced in a study of blood T cell repertoires in COVID-19. Profiling relied on immunoSEQ multiplex PCR, and the TCRdb table lists in-frame clones only, not all of them. This table holds about 160,000 clones, 75% to 85% found once. Sequencing was performed on PBMCs or T cells enriched from blood (not recorded which). These TCRs come from a woman aged 55 to 70 who had recovered from COVID-19.

J is TRBJ2-1 and V is TRBV5-8, with TRBD2 as a possible D gene (6 bases). The CDR3 extends over 13 amino acids. Germline V CDR1 and CDR2: SGHTS, YDEGEE. V lost 1 base and J 7 bases, leaving 9 bases between the germline ends. CDR3 DNA sequence: TGTGCCAGCAGCTTGCCAGGGAGGAATGAGCAGTTCTTC. This translates into CASSLPGRNEQFF. Together with reference TRBV5-8 and TRBJ2-1, the CDR3 gives the full variable domain: EAGVTQSPTHLIKTRGQQATLRCSPISGHTSVYWYQQALGLGLQFLLWYDEGEERNRGNFPPRFSGRQFPNYSSELNVNALELEDSALYLCASSLPGRNEQFFGPGTRLTVL.

V gene TRBV27 combines with J gene TRBJ2-5, with 10 bases identical to TRBD2. Trimming removed 6 bases from V and 2 bases from J; junction bases left unmatched: 6. Germline CDR1 and CDR2: MNHEY and SMNVEV (reference sequence). The CDR3 is 15 residues long. As DNA, the CDR3 is TGTGCCAGCAGACCGCTAGCGGGGGTACAAGAGACCCAGTACTTC. Protein product: CASRPLAGVQETQYF.

The J gene is TRBJ1-1, the V gene TRBV9; 9 bases agree with TRBD1. The CDR3 covers 14 residues. Germline V gene lookup returns CDR1 SGDLS and CDR2 YYNGEE. The V segment lost 0 bases and the J segment 7 bases; nucleotides outside the gene matches: 4. The CDR3 here is CASSVVTGGSEAFF. Written as DNA, the CDR3 is TGTGCCAGCAGCGTAGTTACAGGGGGCAGTGAAGCTTTCTTT.

There are many counts of this clone. The chain links TRBV5-1 to TRBJ1-3; tentatively, D is TRBD1 (6 bases). Germline V gene sequence: CDR1 SGHRS, CDR2 YFSETQ. The CDR3 runs 15 residues. The V end was cut by 4 bases, the J end by 1 base, with 12 bases between. The CDR3 DNA is TGCGCCAGCAGCCGCGGACAGACTTCTGGAAACACCATATATTTT. Translation: CASSRGQTSGNTIYF.

The rearrangement links TRBV12-3 or TRBV12-4 to TRBJ2-3; the D gene is possibly TRBD2 (6 bases). With 11 bases removed from V and 0 bases from J, the gap between germline ends came to 9 bases. The CDR3 loop spans 12 amino acids. CDR3 in amino acids: CASGESTDTQYF. In DNA form, the CDR3 reads TGTGCCTCGGGGGAGAGCACAGATACGCAGTATTTT.

This clone was observed once. The V call is TRBV7-2, the J call TRBJ1-1; D gene unclear. The CDR3 length is 13 residues. Trimming shortened V by 4 bases and J by 4 bases, and 10 bases separated the two germline ends. The germline V gene has CDR1 SGHTA and CDR2 FQGNSA. The CDR3 nucleotides read TGTGCCAGCAGCTCTTTGCGGGGCACTGAAGCTTTCTTT. Its translation: CASSSLRGTEAFF. The full variable domain, rest sourced from reference TRBV7-2 and TRBJ1-1, is GAGVSQSPSNKVTEKGKDVELRCDPISGHTALYWYRQSLGQGLEFLIYFQGNSAPDKSGLPSDRFSAERTGGSVSTLTIQRTQQEDSAVYLCASSSLRGTEAFFGQGTRLTVV.

The gene calls are TRBV5-1 and TRBJ2-1, with D perhaps TRBD2 (6 bases). The germline V and J ends were trimmed by 0 bases and 0 bases, with 10 bases remaining between them. This CDR3 has 16 residues. Germline CDR1 SGHRS, CDR2 YFSETQ. The chain's CDR3 is CASSLGTTYSYNEQFF. Here the CDR3 DNA reads TGCGCCAGCAGCTTGGGGACTACCTACTCCTACAATGAGCAGTTCTTC.

The chain couples TRBV9 to TRBJ1-1, with D tentatively TRBD1 (6 bases). V lost 1 base, J lost 4 bases, and 14 bases lay in between. In germline, CDR1 is SGDLS, CDR2 YYNGEE. The CDR3 has 15 amino acids. The CDR3 sequence is CASSVRGGRGTEAFF. In DNA, the CDR3 is TGTGCCAGCAGCGTACGTGGGGGCAGGGGCACTGAAGCTTTCTTT.

In its sample, this clone was seen once. This rearrangement joins TRBV9 to TRBJ1-3, with D maybe TRBD1 (5 bases). The CDR3 length is 13 residues. V was cut by 4 bases and J by 4 bases, with 9 bases left in between. CDR1 and CDR2 from the germline V gene are SGDLS and YYNGEE. The CDR3 sequence is CASSLAGGNTIYF. The CDR3 DNA sequence: TGTGCCAGCAGCCTAGCAGGGGGAAACACCATATATTTT.

This chain links TRBV4-1 with TRBJ1-2, with D possibly matching TRBD1 (6 bases). The V and J ends lost 1 base and 3 bases respectively, with 12 bases between them. Germline-derived CDR1 and CDR2 are MGHRA and YSYEKL. The CDR3 spans 15 residues. DNA of the CDR3: TGCGCCAGCAGCCAAGGGACAGCTCGTTACTATGGCTACACCTTC. Protein: CASSQGTARYYGYTF.

This clone was seen repeatedly, ten times or more. The chain is built from TRBV2 and TRBJ2-1, with 10 bases aligning to TRBD1. CDR3 size: 15 residues. Germline CDR1 and CDR2: SNHLY and FYNNEI. Losses at the gene ends were 6 bases for V and 8 bases for J; bases not matched to a gene: 10. The CDR3 DNA reads TGTGCCAGCAGAGCCGGGACAGGGGTTGGTTATGAGCAGTTCTTC. It specifies CASRAGTGVGYEQFF.

The V and J genes are TRBV5-4 and TRBJ1-4; D not resolved. The CDR3 loop spans 14 amino acids. V was pared by 4 bases and J by 5 bases, with 12 bases between. CDR1 is SGHNT, CDR2 YYREEE, per germline (reference sequence). CDR3 loop: CASSRSYGNEKLFF. CDR3 DNA sequence: TGTGCCAGCAGCCGGAGTTATGGCAATGAAAAACTGTTTTTT.

CDR3 loop: CASSILRGVDGYTF. CDR3 in DNA: TGTGCCAGTAGTATTTTGCGGGGGGTAGATGGCTACACCTTC. This chain links TRBV19 with TRBJ1-2, with D possibly being TRBD1 (5 bases). Germline CDR1 reads LNHDA; CDR2 reads SQIVND (reference sequence). V lost 3 bases to trimming and J lost 6 bases, with 14 bases between them. CDR3 size: 14 residues.

The CDR3 coding sequence is TGTGCCAGCAGTGAAACGACAGGGTTCGGATCGAACACTGAAGCTTTCTTT. Its protein is CASSETTGFGSNTEAFF. The V call is TRBV2, the J call TRBJ1-1; 7 bases are shared with TRBD1. The J segment lost 1 base and the V segment lost 2 bases, leaving 10 bases of the junction unmatched. CDR3 length: 17 residues. Per germline, CDR1 SNHLY and CDR2 FYNNEI.

The chain couples TRBV7-8 to TRBJ1-1; maybe TRBD1 (5 bases). This CDR3 region has 12 residues. CDR1 and CDR2 (germline): SGHVS, FQNEAQ. With 5 bases removed from V and 5 bases from J, the gap between germline ends came to 9 bases. As DNA, the CDR3 is TGTGCCAGCAGCCATGACAGTACTGAAGCTTTCTTT. Its translation is CASSHDSTEAFF.